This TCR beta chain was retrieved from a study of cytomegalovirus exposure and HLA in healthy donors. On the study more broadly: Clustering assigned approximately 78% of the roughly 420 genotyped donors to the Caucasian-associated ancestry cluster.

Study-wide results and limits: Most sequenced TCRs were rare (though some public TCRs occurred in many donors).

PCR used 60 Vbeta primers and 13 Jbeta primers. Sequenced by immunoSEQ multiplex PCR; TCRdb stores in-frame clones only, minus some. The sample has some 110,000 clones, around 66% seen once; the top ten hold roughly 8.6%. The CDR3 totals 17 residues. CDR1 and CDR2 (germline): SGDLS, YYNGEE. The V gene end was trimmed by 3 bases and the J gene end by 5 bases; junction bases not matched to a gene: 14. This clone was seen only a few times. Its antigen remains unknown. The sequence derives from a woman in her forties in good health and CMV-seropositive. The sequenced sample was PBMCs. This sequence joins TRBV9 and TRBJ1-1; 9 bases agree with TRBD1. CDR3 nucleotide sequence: TGTGCCAGCAGCGCCGGGACAGGGTCGTTAGAGAATACTGAAGCTTTCTTT. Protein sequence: CASSAGTGSLENTEAFF.